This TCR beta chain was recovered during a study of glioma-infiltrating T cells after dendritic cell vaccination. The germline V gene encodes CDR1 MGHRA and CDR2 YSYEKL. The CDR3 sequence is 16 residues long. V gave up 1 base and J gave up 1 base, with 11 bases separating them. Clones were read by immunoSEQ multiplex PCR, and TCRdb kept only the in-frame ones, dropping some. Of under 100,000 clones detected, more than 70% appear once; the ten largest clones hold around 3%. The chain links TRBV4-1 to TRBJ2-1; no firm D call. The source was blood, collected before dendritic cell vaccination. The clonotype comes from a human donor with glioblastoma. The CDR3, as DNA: TGCGCCAGCAGCCAAGGGCACAGCACATCCTACAATGAGCAGTTCTTC. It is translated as CASSQGHSTSYNEQFF.